This T cell receptor (beta chain) was recovered during a study of T cell responses to AZD1222 COVID-19 vaccine (dated by TCRdb to the early 2020s). Regarding the complete study: A total of more than 230 trial participants underwent TCR sequencing, of whom approximately 200 had received two doses of AZD1222 and roughly 26 had received two doses of the MenACWY control vaccine. Trial participants were enrolled by age into 18-55, 56-69 and 70-plus year subgroups, with approximately 150, 28 and 58 TCR-sequenced participants respectively.

Points the paper makes about the study in general: No day 14 peak-response samples were available, so repertoires were characterized only after the peak T cell response. After two AZD1222 doses, spike-specific TCR breadth and depth were significantly higher than at day 0 and than in MenACWY recipients. The 56-69-year group was small, and its depth increase did not reach significance, likely because of low power. Participants were mostly white British, with more females than males. The authors suggested clonal diversity may have been underestimated. Conclusions about previously exposed vaccinees were limited because only a handful of AZD1222 recipients were SARS-CoV-2 seropositive at baseline. The vaccine-associated CD4 TCRs covered the entire spike protein, and the dominant responses fell in regions 160-218 and 743-854. Nearly half of unique spike-specific TCRs reportedly recognized epitopes outside regions mutated in the B.1.351 and B.1.1.7 variants.

The CDR3 regions of human TCRbeta chains were analyzed by immunosequencing. The study's own analysis went as follows. TCRs in the repertoires were compared against a reference library of SARS-CoV-2-specific TCRs that had been generated with the MIRA antigen-specificity platform. Breadth meant the fraction of unique TCRs that were SARS-CoV-2-associated, whereas depth meant the fraction of total T cells that were SARS-CoV-2-associated. Using the MIRA data, each spike-specific TCR was mapped to the spike region that the TCR reacts to and placed in a CD4 or CD8 class. Log10-transformed breadth and depth values were compared by one-way ANOVA with Sidak's multiple comparisons tests. The clones in this table, taken by TCRdb from immuneACCESS, are in-frame only. Not every clone is retained; where verified, under half of the shortfall comes from an unresolved V gene, and the cause of the rest is unknown. The V and J calls and clone size were taken over from that table, and D and trimming were inferred from the DNA. The sample records tens of thousands of clones, around 81% of which are singletons. The ten most abundant clones make up 40% to 55% of the sample.

With respect to this clone: Its antigen is not yet known. Base qualities are missing; no much larger clone stands one base away.

The V end gives up 1 base and the J end 2 bases, leaving 8 bases in the junction not matched to a gene. Counted from cysteine to phenylalanine, this CDR3 has 17 amino acids. Just the 51-base CDR3 DNA is kept, in frame starting at base 1. According to the germline V gene, CDR1 reads SGHRS and CDR2 reads YFSETQ. The meaning of the sample's time point label: about 28 days (+/-7) after the second vaccine dose. Because spike-specific TCR depth and breadth did not differ between the two schedules, AZD1222 recipients who got a second dose at roughly 4 weeks were pooled with those who got a second dose at roughly 12 weeks. Vaccinee samples were obtained from the UK trials COV001 and COV002, which included a single-blind randomized controlled phase 2/3 trial of AZD1222 (ChAdOx1 nCoV-19) in healthy adults. Trial participant PBMC samples were collected at day 0 and day 28 after the second dose for TCRbeta chain sequencing.

This clonotype was obtained from an adult who received the AZD1222 COVID-19 vaccine. The chain joins TRBV5-1 to TRBJ2-2; TRBD1 lines up with 7 middle nucleotides. Sequencing used peripheral blood, obtained 28 days after the second AZD1222 dose. In nucleotides, the sequence is TGCGCCAGCAGCTTGAGGGGTGGGACAGACAACACCGGGGAGCTGTTTTTT. The encoded protein is CASSLRGGTDNTGELFF.